Sequencing of this TCR beta chain was carried out in a study of tumor-infiltrating lymphocytes in primary liver carcinoma. CDR1 and CDR2 (germline): SGHNT, YYREEE (reference sequence). The CDR3 length is 15 residues. V lost 6 bases and J lost 0, with 10 bases in between. TCR beta cDNA was prepared out of roughly 520 ng total RNA by means of a constant-region primer. Each TCR beta library was derived from three nested multiplex PCR rounds that employed slightly modified ARM-PCR. In the first two PCR rounds, TRBV1-TRBV30 forward primers were paired with a C-beta reverse primer, and each round lasted approximately 10 cycles. TCRdb itself ran the multiplex PCR reads through MiXCR, one entry per CDR3 protein. The profile shows 310,000 or so distinct CDR3 sequences, approximately 58% of them singletons. The study extracted blood RNA from unsorted whole blood and also extracted germline DNA.

The sequencing input was peripheral blood. The gene calls are TRBV5-4 and TRBJ2-6; unclear D gene. This TCR derives from a young woman with primary liver carcinoma and hepatitis B virus infection. The CDR3: CASINPSSGANVLTF. CDR3 nucleotides: TGTGCCAGCATCAACCCCAGCTCTGGGGCCAACGTCCTGACTTTC.